Sequencing of this T cell receptor beta chain was carried out in a study of response to subunit inactivated influenza vaccine. TCRdb itself ran the RT-PCR reads through MiXCR, one entry per CDR3 protein. The sample has 550,000 to 800,000 distinct CDR3 sequences, about 15% seen once; the top ten hold around 6.5%. This clonotype has at least ten counts. This CDR3 spans 13 amino acids. Germline assignment: CDR1 DFQATT and CDR2 SNEGSKA (reference sequence). V lost 6 bases to trimming and J lost 7 bases, with 18 bases between them. The input for sequencing was PBMCs from blood, taken around 15 days before vaccination. The TCR sequence derives from a man aged 50 or older who received an inactivated influenza vaccine. J is TRBJ1-1 and V is TRBV20-1; maybe TRBD1 (6 bases). The CDR3 reads CSANDGGHGEAFF. The CDR3 bases are TGCAGTGCCAATGACGGGGGGCATGGTGAAGCTTTCTTT.